This T cell receptor beta chain was captured in a study of vaccination and CD4 T cells after COVID-19 (dated by TCRdb to about 2022). With respect to the entire study: Convalescent patients had a positive SARS-CoV-2 result on nasal swab PCR, and of these patients, nine had mild disease and one had severe disease. The convalescent cohort comprised six males and four females, including two Hispanic individuals, seven Caucasians, two Asians and one multiracial person. Participants received two doses of either the Pfizer-BioNTech BNT162b2 vaccine (n=8) or the Moderna mRNA-1273 vaccine (n=2). Post-COVID blood samples from convalescent patients were collected a median of roughly 100 days after diagnosis, with a range of 35 to 161 days. Post-vaccine blood samples were obtained a median of about 72 days after the second vaccine dose, with a range of about 12 to 241 days. Overlapping spike peptide pools from SARS-CoV-2 and from the common cold coronaviruses HCoV-NL63, HCoV-OC43 and HCoV-229E were used as culture stimuli. Control cultures received a CEFX viral epitope pool as the positive control, an HIV-1 Nef peptide pool as the negative control, or no peptide. In over 8 COVID-19 convalescent patients and a handful of infection-naive healthy vaccine recipients, the spike-specific CD4+ TCR repertoire before mRNA vaccination was compared with the repertoire after mRNA vaccination. The study at large found these results: Of the vaccine-specific clones in convalescent patients, 304 of 307, or nearly all, reacted only to SARS-CoV-2 spike and did not cross-react with common cold coronaviruses. Among the post-vaccine SARS-CoV-2-reactive clones in convalescent patients, a median about 86% showed up only after vaccination, which suggests vaccine-specific priming. The median count of SARS-CoV-2-reactive clonotypes went up from approximately 20 after infection to 38 after vaccination, although the change was not significant. Only a relatively small number of convalescent patients were included in the study, and early timepoints following natural infection were not analyzed.

Receptor amplification or capture employed PCR. TCR sequencing of DNA from cultured CD4+ T cells used the Oncomine TCR Beta short-read assay at the Johns Hopkins FTIC core. The QIAamp micro DNA kit was used to extract genomic DNA from the cultured CD4+ T cells. Oncomine TCR Beta libraries from cultured CD4+ T cells were pooled with unique dual indexes and sequenced on an Illumina iSeq 100. Turning to the authors' computational methods: Non-productive sequences were removed, and CDR3s not starting with C, not ending with F or W, or shorter than 7 amino acids were discarded. Antigen-specific clonotypes were identified with the MANAFEST web application by comparing peptide-stimulated wells with reference and other culture wells. Positive clones required FDR below 0.05, an odds ratio above 5, and productive frequency above 0.1% in at least two of three replicate wells. A clonotype was classed as cross-reactive if the clonotype showed significant expansion both in SARS-CoV-2 spike wells and in at least one common cold coronavirus spike condition. CDR3 homology was assessed with Levenshtein distances (stringdist) and unrooted phylogenetic trees (ape) in R version 3.6.1. TCRdb ran its own pipeline on the public reads, namely fastp trimming at Q25 and MiXCR clone calling, and kept in-frame beta chains. Entries that share a CDR3 protein sequence are merged under the most common genes and DNA. For this entry, the V and J calls and clone size follow TCRdb and not the study's own pipeline. The sample includes some 10,000 distinct CDR3 sequences, with 60% to 70% observed a single time. Roughly 38% of the sample belongs to the ten largest clones.

What the treatment or condition label conveys for this sample: approximately nine-day PBMC culture with coronavirus spike peptide pools or control peptides (ViraFEST assay). The ViraFEST assay, used in the study, expanded antigen-specific T cells with peptide pools and then identified the expanded clonotypes through TCR sequencing. The positive SARS-CoV-2 PCR tests of the convalescent patients were dated from March to December 2020, before the Alpha, Beta and Delta variants emerged in the United States. Over 1.5 million PBMCs per well were cultured in IMDM with roughly 5.2% human AB serum and approximately 10 IU/ml IL-2, plus 10 ug/ml peptide pools. Half of the culture medium was replaced with fresh IL-2-containing medium on days 3 and 7. Once the cells had been in culture for over nine days, the EasySep CD4+ T cell isolation kit was used to isolate CD4+ T cells by negative selection. Ficoll-Paque Plus gradient centrifugation was used to isolate PBMCs from whole blood, and the isolated PBMCs were then either used fresh or cryopreserved at -140C. Each culture condition was generally run in triplicate wells.

CDR1 is given as SGHAT and CDR2 as FQNNGV, both from the germline V gene. CDR3 length: 14 amino acids, cysteine to phenylalanine. The only DNA kept is the CDR3, 42 bases in frame from the first base. V and J are trimmed by 5 bases and 3 bases, and the gene matches miss 7 bases of the junction. To note about this clonotype: There is no known antigen for this receptor. Within one base of it there is no much larger clone, and no base qualities were kept.

The sequence came from a human donor who had recovered from COVID-19. The sample consisted of CD4+ T cells from blood, cultured in vitro. The chain links TRBV11-2 with TRBJ2-7, with 7 bases matching TRBD2. The sequenced DNA: TGTGCCAGCAGCCTCCGGGGGGAGCACTACGAGCAGTACTTC. Translated, this is CASSLRGEHYEQYF.